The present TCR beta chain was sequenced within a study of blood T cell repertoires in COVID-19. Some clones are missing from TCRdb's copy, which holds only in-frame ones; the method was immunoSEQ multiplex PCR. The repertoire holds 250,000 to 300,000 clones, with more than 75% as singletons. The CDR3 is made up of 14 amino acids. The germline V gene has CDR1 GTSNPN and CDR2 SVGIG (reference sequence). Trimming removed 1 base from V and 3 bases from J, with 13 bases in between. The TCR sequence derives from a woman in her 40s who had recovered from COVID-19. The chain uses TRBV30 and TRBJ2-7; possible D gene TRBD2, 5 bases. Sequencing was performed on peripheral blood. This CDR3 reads CAWSGTGRGYEQYV. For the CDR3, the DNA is TGTGCCTGGAGTGGGACGGGTCGGGGCTACGAGCAGTACGTC.